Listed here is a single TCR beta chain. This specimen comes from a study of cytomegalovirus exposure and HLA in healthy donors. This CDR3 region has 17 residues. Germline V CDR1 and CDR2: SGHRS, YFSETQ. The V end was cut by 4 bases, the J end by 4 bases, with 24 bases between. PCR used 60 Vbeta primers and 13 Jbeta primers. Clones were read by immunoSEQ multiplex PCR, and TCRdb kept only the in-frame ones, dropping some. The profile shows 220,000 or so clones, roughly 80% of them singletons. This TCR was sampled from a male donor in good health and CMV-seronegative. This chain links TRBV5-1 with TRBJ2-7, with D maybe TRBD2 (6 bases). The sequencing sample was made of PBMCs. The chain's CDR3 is CASSLSVPGNREYEQYF. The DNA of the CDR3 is TGCGCCAGCAGCCTCAGCGTGCCCGGGAACCGGGAGTACGAGCAGTACTTC.